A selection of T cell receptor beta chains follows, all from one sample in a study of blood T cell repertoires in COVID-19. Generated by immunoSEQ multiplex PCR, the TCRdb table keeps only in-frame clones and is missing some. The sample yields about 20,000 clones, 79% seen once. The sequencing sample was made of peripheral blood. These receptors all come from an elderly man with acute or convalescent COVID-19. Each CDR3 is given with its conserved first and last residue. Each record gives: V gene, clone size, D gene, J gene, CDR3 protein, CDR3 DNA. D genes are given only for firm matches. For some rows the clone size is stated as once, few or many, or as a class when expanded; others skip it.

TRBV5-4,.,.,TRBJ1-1,CASSLTGNTEAFF,TGTGCCAGCAGCTTAACAGGGAACACTGAAGCTTTCTTT
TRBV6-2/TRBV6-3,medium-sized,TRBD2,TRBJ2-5,CASSYSIERGRQETQYF,TGTGCCAGCAGTTACTCGATCGAGCGGGGAAGACAAGAGACCCAGTACTTC
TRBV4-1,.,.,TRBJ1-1,CASSPTGGRGTEAFF,TGCGCCAGCAGCCCAACGGGGGGGCGCGGCACTGAAGCTTTCTTT
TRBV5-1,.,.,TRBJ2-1,CASSLRPGSYNEQFF,TGCGCCAGCAGCTTGAGGCCGGGTTCCTACAATGAGCAGTTCTTC
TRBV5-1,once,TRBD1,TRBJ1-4,CASRTGTASEKLFF,TGCGCCAGCAGGACAGGGACAGCTAGTGAAAAACTGTTTTTT
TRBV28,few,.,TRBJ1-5,CASISKFARGQPQHF,TGTGCCAGCATCAGTAAGTTTGCGCGAGGACAGCCCCAGCATTTT
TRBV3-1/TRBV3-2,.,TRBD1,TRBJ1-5,CASSATGGPGNQPQHF,TGTGCCAGCAGCGCGACAGGGGGCCCAGGCAATCAGCCCCAGCATTTT
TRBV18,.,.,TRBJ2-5,CASSPLLLADQETQYF,TGTGCCAGCTCACCCCTACTCTTAGCGGACCAAGAGACCCAGTACTTC
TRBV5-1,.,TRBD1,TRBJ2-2,CASSSTGEITGELFF,TGCGCCAGCAGCTCTACAGGGGAAATCACCGGGGAGCTGTTTTTT
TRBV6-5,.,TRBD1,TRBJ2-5,CASSRTGKETQYF,TGTGCCAGCAGTAGGACAGGGAAAGAGACCCAGTACTTC
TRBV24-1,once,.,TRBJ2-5,CATSDYQGWQETQYF,TGTGCCACCAGTGATTATCAGGGGTGGCAAGAGACCCAGTACTTC
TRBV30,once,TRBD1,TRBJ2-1,CAWNRGPTNEQFF,TGTGCCTGGAACAGGGGGCCCACGAATGAGCAGTTCTTC
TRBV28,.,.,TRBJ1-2,CGTTANYGYTF,TGTGGTACGACAGCTAACTATGGCTACACCTTC
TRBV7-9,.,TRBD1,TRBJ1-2,CATTYEELGGRGRGHGYTF,TGTGCCACCACCTATGAGGAACTAGGTGGCAGGGGGCGTGGGCATGGCTACACCTTC
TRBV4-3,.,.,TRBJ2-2,CASSHKGDHTGELFF,TGCGCCAGCAGCCATAAGGGGGACCACACCGGGGAGCTGTTTTTT
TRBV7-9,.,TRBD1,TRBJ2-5,CASRKKVWGQGDQETQYF,TGTGCCAGCAGAAAAAAGGTTTGGGGACAGGGCGACCAAGAGACCCAGTACTTC
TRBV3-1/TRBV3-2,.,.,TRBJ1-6,CASSQQSNSPLHF,TGTGCCAGCAGCCAACAGTCGAATTCACCCCTCCACTTT
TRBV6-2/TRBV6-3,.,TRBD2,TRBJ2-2,CASSYAAGGGRTGELFF,TGTGCCAGCAGTTACGCGGCGGGAGGTGGTCGGACCGGGGAGCTGTTTTTT
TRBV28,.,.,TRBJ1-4,CASRGGHRVEKLFF,TGTGCCAGCAGGGGGGGGCACAGGGTTGAAAAACTGTTTTTT
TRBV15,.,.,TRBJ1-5,CATSRDAPFQGGGNQPQHF,TGTGCCACCAGCAGAGATGCGCCCTTCCAGGGTGGAGGCAATCAGCCCCAGCATTTT
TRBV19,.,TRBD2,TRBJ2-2,CASSPTLGLAGAPPGELFF,TGTGCCAGTAGTCCGACCCTGGGACTAGCGGGAGCCCCCCCCGGGGAGCTGTTTTTT
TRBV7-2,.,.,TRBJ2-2,CASSLTPQNPENTGELFF,TGTGCCAGCAGCTTAACACCTCAAAACCCCGAAAACACCGGGGAGCTGTTTTTT
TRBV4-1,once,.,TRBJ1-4,CASSQEVHSVSNEKLFF,TGCGCCAGCAGCCAAGAGGTACATTCCGTCTCTAATGAAAAACTGTTTTTT
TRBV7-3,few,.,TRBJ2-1,CASSSAPSSYNEQFF,TGTGCCAGCAGCTCAGCGCCTAGCTCCTACAATGAGCAGTTCTTC
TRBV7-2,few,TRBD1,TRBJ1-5,CASSKSGQGAIGNQPQHF,TGTGCCAGCAGCAAGTCGGGACAGGGGGCTATTGGCAATCAGCCCCAGCATTTT
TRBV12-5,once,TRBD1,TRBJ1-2,CASALDRVNGYTF,TGTGCTAGTGCCCTCGACAGGGTCAATGGCTACACCTTC
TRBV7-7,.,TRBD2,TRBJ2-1,CASSLAAGGNYNEQFF,TGTGCTAGCAGCTTAGCGGCGGGAGGCAACTACAATGAGCAGTTCTTC
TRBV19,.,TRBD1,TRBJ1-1,CASSHWDRDTEAFF,TGTGCCAGTAGCCACTGGGACAGGGACACTGAAGCTTTCTTT
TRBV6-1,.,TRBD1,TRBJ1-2,CASSEGQGIGGYTF,TGTGCCAGCAGTGAAGGACAGGGGATAGGGGGCTACACCTTC
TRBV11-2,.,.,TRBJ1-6,CASSLGGVMNSPLHF,TGTGCCAGCAGCCTAGGGGGGGTTATGAATTCACCCCTCCACTTT
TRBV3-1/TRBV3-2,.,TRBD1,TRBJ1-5,CASSQGQHSNQPQHF,TGTGCCAGCAGCCAGGGACAGCATAGCAATCAGCCCCAGCATTTT
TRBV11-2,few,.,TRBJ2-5,CASSLNHGEETQYF,TGTGCCAGCAGCCTAAATCACGGGGAAGAGACCCAGTACTTC
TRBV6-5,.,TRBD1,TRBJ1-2,CASKGQGAVYGYTF,TGTGCCAGCAAGGGACAGGGGGCGGTATATGGCTACACCTTC
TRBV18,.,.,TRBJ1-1,CASSPVGGTEAFF,TGTGCCAGCTCACCAGTCGGGGGAACTGAAGCTTTCTTT
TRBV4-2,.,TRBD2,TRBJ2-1,CASSQPPVAGFSYNEQFF,TGTGCCAGCAGCCAGCCCCCAGTAGCGGGTTTCTCCTACAATGAGCAGTTCTTC
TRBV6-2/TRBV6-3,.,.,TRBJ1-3,CASSYRGEISGNTIYF,TGTGCCAGCAGTTACAGAGGCGAGATCTCTGGAAACACCATATATTTT